The 27 T cell receptor beta chains in this list originate from one sample, sequenced in a study of cytomegalovirus exposure and HLA in healthy donors (dated by TCRdb to the late 2010s). The library came from the immunoSEQ multiplex PCR assay. The multiplex PCR relied on a mix of 60 forward primers for TCR Vbeta segments and 13 reverse primers for TCR Jbeta segments. TCRdb took this table from immuneACCESS and kept in-frame rearrangements with V and J called. Such tables lack part of the clones; where checked against another copy, unresolved V genes explain under half of the gap, and the rest is unexplained. Recorded for this sample are 55,000 to 65,000 clones; less than 85% of them occurred a single time. Clones ranked in the top ten supply about 6.8% of the sample. Sequencing used PBMCs. The receptors stem from a man aged 30-40 years in good health and CMV-seropositive.

This clone has only a few counts. This chain uses TRBV30 with TRBJ2-1; 12 bases align to TRBD2. The CDR3 extends over 17 amino acids. The trim removed 0 bases at V and 0 bases at J, leaving 3 bases unmatched. Looked up from germline, CDR1 is GTSNPN and CDR2 is SVGIG (reference sequence). The CDR3 DNA is TGTGCCTGGAGTGTAGCTAGCGGGGGGGCCTCCTACAATGAGCAGTTCTTC. It codes for CAWSVASGGASYNEQFF.

The genes are TRBV27 and TRBJ1-1, with 11 bases aligning to TRBD1. The germline V gene has CDR1 MNHEY and CDR2 SMNVEV (reference sequence). J lost 7 bases, V lost 6 bases, and 4 bases had no gene match. The CDR3 totals 13 residues. The CDR3 region is CASRGDRGYEAFF. The CDR3 nucleotides are TGTGCCAGCAGGGGGGACAGGGGGTATGAAGCTTTCTTT.

This clone has just one count. The chain employs TRBV2 and TRBJ2-1; TRBD1 aligns across 9 bases. Per germline, CDR1 SNHLY and CDR2 FYNNEI. The CDR3 has 14 amino acids. With 6 bases clipped from V and 8 bases from J, the junction kept 8 bases outside the gene matches. This CDR3 reads CASRSDRGRHEQFF. CDR3 DNA: TGTGCCAGCAGATCGGACAGGGGAAGGCATGAGCAGTTCTTC. The entire variable domain, with the rest obtained from reference TRBV2 and TRBJ2-1, is as follows: EPEVTQTPSHQVTQMGQEVILRCVPISNHLYFYWYRQILGQKVEFLVSFYNNEISEKSEIFDDQFSVERPDGSNFTLKIRSTKLEDSAMYFCASRSDRGRHEQFFGPGTRLTVL.

The genes are TRBV10-1 and TRBJ1-1; TRBD1 aligns across 7 bases. Germline lookup yields CDR1 WNHNN and CDR2 SYGVQD (reference sequence). The CDR3 covers 17 residues. Losses at the gene ends were 10 bases for V and 4 bases for J; bases not matched to a gene: 21. The CDR3 DNA reads TGCGCCACACGGGACAGATTCCCCACTCTATGGCCCACTGAAGCTTTCTTT. Translation gives CATRDRFPTLWPTEAFF.

This rearrangement joins TRBV9 to TRBJ2-7, with TRBD2 matching over 10 bases. This CDR3 has 17 amino acids. From germline, CDR1 is SGDLS and CDR2 YYNGEE. J lost 4 bases, V lost 0 bases, and 10 bases had no gene match. The CDR3 loop is CASSVGPQGSGGYEQYF. The CDR3 DNA follows: TGTGCCAGCAGCGTAGGGCCCCAAGGTAGCGGGGGGTACGAGCAGTACTTC. The full variable domain, with the rest looked up from reference TRBV9 and TRBJ2-7, is DSGVTQTPKHLITATGQRVTLRCSPRSGDLSVYWYQQSLDQGLQFLIQYYNGEERAKGNILERFSAQQFPDLHSELNLSSLELGDSALYFCASSVGPQGSGGYEQYFGPGTRLTVT.

This rearrangement joins TRBV30 to TRBJ1-4; D is possibly TRBD1 (6 bases). V lost 3 bases and J 7 bases, leaving 12 bases between the germline ends. The CDR3 contains 13 residues. Germline CDR1 is GTSNPN and CDR2 is SVGIG (reference sequence). CDR3 in DNA: TGTGCCTGGAGAAGGGGGAACGGTGAAAAACTGTTTTTT. It yields the protein CAWRRGNGEKLFF.

This clone was counted a few times. The chain joins TRBV30 to TRBJ1-2, with a tentative D call TRBD1 (5 bases). V dropped 3 bases and J dropped 7 bases, with 12 bases sitting between them. The CDR3 loop spans 12 amino acids. Germline CDR1 and CDR2: GTSNPN and SVGIG (reference sequence). The CDR3 protein is CAWRQDYGGYTF. The DNA of the CDR3 is TGTGCCTGGAGACAGGACTATGGTGGCTACACCTTC.

The genes are TRBV11-1 and TRBJ2-5; no clear D gene. The CDR3 totals 10 residues. V was shortened by 6 bases and J by 8 bases, with 7 bases between the two germline ends. In germline, CDR1 is SGHAT, CDR2 FQDESV (reference sequence). The CDR3 spells CASSKLTQYF. The CDR3 DNA reads TGTGCCAGCAGTAAACTCACCCAGTACTTC.

This chain links TRBV30 with TRBJ1-1; maybe TRBD1 (5 bases). In germline, CDR1 is GTSNPN, CDR2 SVGIG (reference sequence). V shed 8 bases and J shed 1 base, with 11 bases lying between them. CDR3 length equals 12 residues. CDR3 nucleotide sequence: TGTGCCGGCCTCAGGGCGAACACTGAAGCTTTCTTT. Amino acids: CAGLRANTEAFF.

This chain links TRBV2 with TRBJ1-2; 7 bases are shared with TRBD1. The length of the CDR3 is 14 residues. Germline CDR1 and CDR2: SNHLY and FYNNEI. Trimming cost V 7 bases and J 8 bases; bases outside gene matches: 13. The CDR3, as DNA: TGTGCCAGCACTCCCCCGCAGGGGGTGGGGGGCTACACCTTC. Protein product: CASTPPQGVGGYTF.

The rearrangement uses TRBV5-4 and TRBJ1-2; D remains unclear. Germline V gene sequence: CDR1 SGHNT, CDR2 YYREEE (reference sequence). Trimming took off 0 bases at V and 8 bases at J, with 8 bases between the two ends. CDR3 size: 12 residues. The CDR3 region is CASSLVQRGYTF. In DNA, the CDR3 is TGTGCCAGCAGCTTGGTGCAGAGGGGCTACACCTTC.

The chain recombines TRBV27 with TRBJ2-7; TRBD2 aligns across 7 bases. V trimming: 5 bases; J trimming: 7 bases; junction bases outside the gene matches: 17. CDR1 is MNHEY and CDR2 is SMNVEV in the germline V gene (reference sequence). The CDR3 is made up of 16 amino acids. The CDR3 spells CASSPGGPTAFSEQYF. DNA of the CDR3: TGTGCCAGCAGTCCGGGAGGACCCACAGCTTTTTCTGAGCAGTACTTC.

This sequence joins TRBV14 and TRBJ2-1; 7 bases fit TRBD2. Looked up from germline, CDR1 is SGHDN and CDR2 is FVKESK. This CDR3 region has 17 residues. Trimming cost V 5 bases and J 0 bases; bases outside gene matches: 10. In DNA, the CDR3 is TGTGCCAGCAGCTTACCCCTGCGGGGGAGCTCCTACAATGAGCAGTTCTTC. Translated: CASSLPLRGSSYNEQFF.

The rearrangement joins TRBV11-2 to TRBJ2-7, with 9 nucleotides matching TRBD1. CDR3 size: 15 residues. Germline lookup yields CDR1 SGHAT and CDR2 FQNNGV. After removal of 1 base from V and 1 base from J, the junction contained 2 bases not matched to a gene. This CDR3 is CASSLGDRASYEQYF. The CDR3 DNA is TGTGCCAGCAGCTTAGGGGACAGGGCTTCCTACGAGCAGTACTTC.

The genes are TRBV4-1 and TRBJ1-1, with a possible D match to TRBD1 (6 bases). V gave up 1 base and J gave up 5 bases, with 8 bases separating them. Germline-derived CDR1 and CDR2 are MGHRA and YSYEKL. The CDR3 sequence is 13 residues long. The CDR3 loop is CASSQVRGTEAFF. DNA for the CDR3: TGCGCCAGCAGCCAAGTGAGGGGGACTGAAGCTTTCTTT.

The chain combines TRBV19 with TRBJ2-5; maybe TRBD2 (7 bases). The V gene's germline CDR1 is LNHDA and CDR2 SQIVND (reference sequence). V lost 10 bases, J lost 1 base, and 16 bases lay in between. The length of the CDR3 is 14 residues. CDR3 sequence (DNA): TGTGCCACTGTCGCGGGGGCTACCCAAGAGACCCAGTACTTC. The encoded protein is CATVAGATQETQYF.

This rearrangement joins TRBV7-2 to TRBJ2-3; 11 nucleotides align to TRBD2. V shed 3 bases and J 2 bases; nucleotides not matched to a gene: 10. This CDR3 contains 18 residues. The germline CDR1 and CDR2 sequences are SGHTA and FQGNSA. This CDR3 reads CASSLANIAGGVTDTQYF. The CDR3 nucleotides read TGTGCCAGCAGCTTGGCTAATATAGCGGGGGGGGTCACAGATACGCAGTATTTT.

The chain uses TRBV7-9 and TRBJ2-4; 9 bases line up with TRBD1. V gave up 4 bases and J gave up 7 bases; unmatched junction bases: 5. Germline loops: CDR1 SEHNR, CDR2 FQNEAQ (reference sequence). The CDR3 loop spans 14 amino acids. CDR3 loop: CASSSPDRGNIQYF. The CDR3 DNA is TGTGCCAGCAGCTCGCCCGACAGGGGGAACATTCAGTACTTC.

The chain couples TRBV9 to TRBJ1-6, with D possibly TRBD1 on 6 matching bases. Trimming removed 1 base at V and 10 bases at J, with 15 bases between. This CDR3 is built from 15 residues. Germline lookup yields CDR1 SGDLS and CDR2 YYNGEE. The CDR3 DNA reads as TGTGCCAGCAGCGTATTAGACAGGTCCCCATCACCCCTCCACTTT. Its translation: CASSVLDRSPSPLHF.

The genes are TRBV13 and TRBJ1-2; D is ambiguous. CDR1 is PRHDT, CDR2 FYEKMQ, per germline (reference sequence). The CDR3 totals 15 residues. V lost 5 bases, J lost 2 bases, and 15 bases lay in between. CDR3 loop: CASSGFDTANYGYTF. The CDR3, as DNA: TGTGCCAGCAGCGGATTTGACACCGCCAACTATGGCTACACCTTC.

V gene TRBV27 combines with J gene TRBJ1-2; 7 bases line up with TRBD1. Germline lookup yields CDR1 MNHEY and CDR2 SMNVEV (reference sequence). J gave up 4 bases and V 5 bases, and 7 bases lay outside the gene matches. The CDR3 sequence is 14 residues long. The CDR3 DNA is TGTGCCAGCAGTCCCGGGACAGCTTCCTATGGCTACACCTTC. Amino acids: CASSPGTASYGYTF.

This rearrangement joins TRBV9 to TRBJ2-5, with 7 bases fitting TRBD2. The germline V gene encodes CDR1 SGDLS and CDR2 YYNGEE. V gave up 4 bases and J gave up 7 bases; unmatched junction bases: 10. This CDR3 region has 14 residues. CDR3 coding DNA: TGTGCCAGCAGCCCCCCCGAGGCTAGCGGGACCCAGTACTTC. Its protein is CASSPPEASGTQYF.

The chain couples TRBV4-3 to TRBJ2-7; D remains unclear. The germline V and J ends were trimmed by 0 bases and 3 bases, with 12 bases remaining between them. CDR1 LGHNA and CDR2 YSLEER come from the germline V gene. This CDR3 region has 15 residues. The CDR3 DNA sequence: TGCGCCAGCAGCCAAGATAGGTGGGCAAGCTACGAGCAGTACTTC. Translating gives CASSQDRWASYEQYF.

This clone showed up just once. The chain couples TRBV5-4 to TRBJ1-2, with a tentative D call TRBD1 (6 bases). The CDR3 is 15 residues long. CDR1 is SGHNT and CDR2 is YYREEE in the germline V gene (reference sequence). Trimming stripped 0 bases from V and 8 bases from J, with 17 bases between. The CDR3 spells CASSLGDRQTSGYTF. DNA for the CDR3: TGTGCCAGCAGCTTGGGTGACAGGCAAACGTCCGGCTACACCTTC.

The V and J genes are TRBV11-2 and TRBJ2-2, with D possibly matching TRBD2 (5 bases). Trimming removed 5 bases from V and 4 bases from J, with 8 bases in between. The germline V gene has CDR1 SGHAT and CDR2 FQNNGV. CDR3 length: 13 residues. In DNA, the CDR3 is TGTGCCAGCAGCCTCCGGGGCACCGGGGAGCTGTTTTTT. Translating it yields CASSLRGTGELFF.

The V call is TRBV27, the J call TRBJ1-2; TRBD1 matches 10 bases. V lost 8 bases to trimming and J lost 6 bases; unmatched junction nucleotides: 6. The CDR3 spans 13 residues. Germline CDR1 and CDR2: MNHEY and SMNVEV (reference sequence). The CDR3 nucleotides read TGTGCCAGCTTCAACGGACAGGGGGATGGCTACACCTTC. This translates into CASFNGQGDGYTF.

The chain couples TRBV30 to TRBJ1-3; D perhaps matches TRBD1 (6 bases). This CDR3 has 15 amino acids. Germline V gives CDR1 GTSNPN, CDR2 SVGIG (reference sequence). Deletions cut 1 base from V and 4 bases from J, with 14 bases between. For the CDR3, the DNA is TGTGCCTGGAGTGGGCGACAGGCAAGAGGAAACACCATATATTTT. This gives the protein CAWSGRQARGNTIYF.